This TCR beta chain was identified during a study of cytomegalovirus exposure and HLA in healthy donors. Unmatched junction bases numbered 7, after V lost 0 bases and J lost 1 base. Germline V gene lookup returns CDR1 MGHRA and CDR2 YSYEKL. The CDR3 is 17 residues long. The PCR was carried out with 60 Vbeta primers and 13 Jbeta primers. Profiling relied on immunoSEQ multiplex PCR, and the TCRdb table lists in-frame clones only, not all of them. In the table there are just over 150,000 clones, 84% of which are singletons. The chain recombines TRBV4-1 with TRBJ2-3; 7 bases align to TRBD2. Input material: PBMCs. This TCR was sampled from a man between 45 and 60 years old in good health and CMV-seropositive. DNA for the CDR3: TGCGCCAGCAGCCAAGAACATACGGCGGGGGGCACAGATACGCAGTATTTT. Residues: CASSQEHTAGGTDTQYF.